What follows describes a single TCR beta chain. This clone was counted between two and nine times. This clone's antigen is unknown. Nothing much larger sits one base from this clone, and base qualities are not available. The cohort consisted of some 670 healthy bone marrow donors. Cohort members were all nominally healthy when sampled, although unrecorded immune exposures were likely present. The donor was CMV seronegative and belonged to the group of approximately 320 seronegative cohort members. A peripheral blood sample was provided by each donor, and peripheral blood mononuclear cells were used for TCR beta sequencing. Genomic DNA extraction from the blood cell samples was performed with the Qiagen DNeasy Blood Extraction Kit. The sample belongs to a study of cytomegalovirus exposure and HLA in healthy donors (dated by TCRdb to about 2017). The study in broad terms: According to an earlier analysis of around 600 of the donors, about 179 million T cells yielded roughly 110 million unique TCR beta sequences and approximately 300 Gb of sequence data. An early release that covered about 640 HLA-typed donors contained about 300 gigabases of sequencing data and tens of millions of unique TCR sequences. Of the 300 to 500 genotyped donors, 81% were placed in the genetic ancestry cluster associated with self-reported Caucasian donors. The study was designed to test whether signatures of past pathogen exposure could be identified by cataloging public T cell receptors. The study used immunosequencing to profile the T cell repertoires of approximately 630 subjects and linked those repertoires to cytomegalovirus serostatus. A separate validation cohort of approximately 130 different subjects was used in addition to the roughly 700-subject first cohort. High-throughput TCR immunosequencing, statistical association of individual TCRs with disease status, and machine learning were combined to predict cytomegalovirus infection status. In a later analysis, previously published TCR beta repertoires from 600 to 850 donors were re-analyzed and high-resolution HLA genotyping was added so that TCR occurrence patterns could be studied. Rather than using new phenotypic data, the later analysis identified candidate immune exposures from TCR beta sequences and from how often those sequences occurred across donors. An earlier analysis of about 600 of the donors used high-throughput TCR beta sequencing to judge whether each TCR beta V gene segment behaved as functional or pseudogenic. Donor age, sex, ethnicity and CMV serostatus were collected together with the repertoire data. Genome-wide SNP genotypes for about 60% of the roughly 700 donors were used in a later genetic analysis, which treated that subset as a discovery cohort. Every discovery cohort repertoire had been produced on one sequencing platform. Class I and class II HLA loci were covered by the typing at four-digit resolution. The number of typed donors differed by locus: about 620-640 for A, B, C, DRB1 and DQB1; 522 for DQA1; 606 for DPA1; and approximately 450 for DPB1. A few DR-DQ haplotypes were treated as single units for association and clustering because of strong linkage in the cohort. Across some 400 genotyped donors of the cohort, an average of roughly 200,000 unique TCR beta nucleotide sequences per donor were sequenced, and around 19% of those sequences were non-productive.

Including cysteine and phenylalanine, the CDR3 has 13 amino acids. The retained sequence is limited to the CDR3, 39 bases, with the frame set at the first base. For CDR1 and CDR2, the germline V gene lists SGHRS and YFSETQ. At the junction V is shortened by 5 bases and J by 4 bases; bases outside the gene matches: 4. Library construction relied on the immunoSEQ multiplex PCR assay. A mixture of 60 forward primers for TCR Vbeta segments and 13 reverse primers for TCR Jbeta segments was used in the multiplex PCR. The CDR3 region of rearranged TCR beta genes was amplified from genomic DNA by a multiplex PCR assay. The Illumina HiSeq System was used to sequence the amplified TCR beta libraries as 87-base-pair reads. The original pipeline was this. A later analysis counted about 80 million unique TCR beta chains across the 670 or so repertoires, and around 9.9 million of these chains were shared by at least two donors. Raw reads were error-corrected and collapsed into unique sequences with a nearest-neighbor algorithm that merged closely related sequences to remove PCR and sequencing errors. V, D and J gene segments were assigned by aligning CDR3 sequences to IMGT reference sequences. For a sequence to be retained, a match of at least six nucleotides to both a V gene segment and a J gene segment was required. Rearrangements were classified as productive when the CDR3 lacked stop codons and remained in frame with V and J, and all other rearrangements were classified as non-productive. Following IMGT convention, CDR3 was defined as the stretch from the second conserved V-encoded cysteine up to the conserved J-encoded phenylalanine. In an earlier analysis of around 540 of the donors, sequences lacking an unambiguous match to a single V gene segment were excluded. In an earlier analysis of 450 to 750 of the donors, a V segment was called functional when productive rearrangements were above 56.7%, and segregating when the standard deviation between donors exceeded 5%. To diagnose cytomegalovirus status from the catalog of TCR beta chain sequences, a statistical classification framework was built. V and J gene assignment, in a later analysis, came from comparing TCR nucleotide sequences with IMGT/GENE-DB human TR gene sequences. In a later analysis, CDR3 sequences and most-parsimonious VDJ recombination scenarios were assigned using the TCRdist pipeline. A later analysis defined each TCR beta chain by its CDR3 amino acid sequence plus V-gene family, and excluded reads lacking a unique V-gene family. As a way to deal with suspected cross-contamination and a sequencing artifact, a later analysis dropped under 600 nucleotide sequences that were highly shared and had low generation probability. A later analysis calculated a clonal expansion index for each public chain from normalized within-repertoire ranks of inferred template counts. In a later analysis, generation probabilities were computed using a VDJ recombination model fitted to out-of-frame rearrangements, and the results were checked against IGoR. In a later analysis, TCR-TCR, TCR-HLA and TCR-CMV co-occurrence was scored with hypergeometric tests, and a repertoire-size bias correction was applied to TCR pairs. False discovery rates were estimated in a later analysis by permuting HLA or CMV assignments 20 times. A later analysis grouped co-occurring TCRs with DBSCAN, adding TCRdist sequence similarity when clustering within HLA-allele-positive subsets. For co-occurrence clustering, repertoires with fewer than 30,000 or more than 120,000 public chains were excluded, along with four or five repertoires with anomalous nucleotide sharing. The table comes from immuneACCESS by way of TCRdb, which keeps in-frame sequences with V and J called. Part of the clones is missing from these tables; in studies checked, under half for an unresolved V gene and the rest for unknown reasons. V, J and clone size reflect that table, while D and trimming were determined from the DNA. Counted in this sample were about 140,000 clones; around 79% of them appeared once. The top ten clonotypes cover about 3.4% of the sample.

Beyond this particular receptor, the publication reports: In vitro tests confirmed that three of the cytomegalovirus-associated TCR beta chains recognize cytomegalovirus antigens. A cluster of highly shared sequence variants was judged likely to represent a technical artifact of the sequencing pipeline. A later analysis reported that several top co-occurrence clusters appeared linked to parvovirus B19, influenza, CMV and Epstein-Barr virus. The study listed 150 to 200 TCR beta chains as associated with cytomegalovirus. In a later analysis, TCR association rates were found to vary across HLA loci, with the most associated TCRs seen for DRB1 alleles and the fewest for HLA-C alleles. In this cohort, only TCR beta chains were sequenced, and detectable features were limited by the absence of alpha or paired-chain data. When HLA alleles, especially DR and DQ, strongly co-occurred, attributing TCR associations to individual alleles was difficult. Roughly uniform sequencing depth across donors was assumed in presence/absence analyses, although this assumption may not hold. HLA typing was unavailable for some donors at each locus, so association tests used only the typed subset. Cytomegalovirus status was reported to be diagnosed by the classifier with high specificity and sensitivity in both the original and validation cohorts. Correlated functional status among segregating V segments might reflect linkage disequilibrium, but an unknown experimental factor could not be ruled out. A later analysis found that most CMV-associated TCR beta chains appeared HLA-restricted, with HLA associations seemingly driven largely by CMV exposure. The authors suggested that the approach could potentially be extended to other disease states and immunological phenotypes. A further reported finding was that TCR beta sequences accurately predicted the HLA-A and HLA-B alleles for most subjects in the first cohort. V-gene and J-gene trimming of TCR beta chains was associated with a missense DCLRE1C variant in a later genetic analysis, and the association was replicated in an independent cohort. For the cohort, immune exposure information was limited to CMV serostatus. Specific HLA alleles were associated with 15,000 to 20,000 TCR beta sequences at a false discovery rate of 0.05 in a later analysis. In a later analysis, HLA-associated TCR beta chains were found to be more clonally expanded and to have lower generation probabilities than equally common non-associated chains. Most TCR sequences were observed very rarely across donors, whereas some public TCRs were present in many individuals. According to a later genetic analysis, donors in an Asian-associated ancestry cluster had fewer N-insertions in productive TCRs than the approximately 630-donor mean. In an earlier analysis of approximately 590 of the donors, most TCR beta V segments were observed in productive rearrangements about 87% or about 30% of the time, broadly matching IMGT annotations. Because the 87-base-pair reads could not distinguish some IMGT-functional V segments, including TRBV6-2 and TRBV6-3, those segments were excluded. The earlier analysis of almost 600 of the donors excluded 15 to 20 rarely observed V segments, including chromosome 9 orphons, because counts were too low.

Source material: PBMCs. The sequence derives from a female donor in good health and CMV-seronegative. Recombination linked TRBV5-1 to TRBJ2-7, and 9 junction bases match TRBD1. The nucleotide sequence reads as follows: TGCGCCAGCAGAATTGACAGGGGGTACGAGCAGTACTTC. Its coded protein is CASRIDRGYEQYF.